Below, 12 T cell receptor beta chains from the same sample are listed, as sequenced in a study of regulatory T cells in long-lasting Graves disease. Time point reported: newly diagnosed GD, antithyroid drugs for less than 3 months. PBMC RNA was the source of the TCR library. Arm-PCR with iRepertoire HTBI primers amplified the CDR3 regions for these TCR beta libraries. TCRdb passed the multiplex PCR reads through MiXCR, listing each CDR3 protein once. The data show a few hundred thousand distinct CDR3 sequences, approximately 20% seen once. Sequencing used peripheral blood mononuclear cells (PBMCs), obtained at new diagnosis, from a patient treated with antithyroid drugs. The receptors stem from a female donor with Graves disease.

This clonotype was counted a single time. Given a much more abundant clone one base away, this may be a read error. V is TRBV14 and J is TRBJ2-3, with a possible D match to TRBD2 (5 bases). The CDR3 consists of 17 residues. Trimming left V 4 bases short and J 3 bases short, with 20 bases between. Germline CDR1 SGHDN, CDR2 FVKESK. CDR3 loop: CASSPRTCSGSTDTQYF. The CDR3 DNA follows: TGTGCCAGCAGCCCCCGTACCTGTTCGGGGTCGACAGATACGCAGTATTTT.

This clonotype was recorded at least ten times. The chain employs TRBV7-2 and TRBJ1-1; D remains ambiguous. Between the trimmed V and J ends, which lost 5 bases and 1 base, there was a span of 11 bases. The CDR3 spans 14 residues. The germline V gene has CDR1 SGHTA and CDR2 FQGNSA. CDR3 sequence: CASSPGWGNTEAFF. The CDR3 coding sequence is TGTGCCAGCAGCCCAGGTTGGGGGAACACTGAAGCTTTCTTT.

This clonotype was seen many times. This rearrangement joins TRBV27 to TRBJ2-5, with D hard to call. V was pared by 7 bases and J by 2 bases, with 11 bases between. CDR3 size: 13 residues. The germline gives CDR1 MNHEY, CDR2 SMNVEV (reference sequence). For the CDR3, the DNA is TGTGCCAGCACTTCACATAATCAAGAGACCCAGTACTTC. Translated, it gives CASTSHNQETQYF.

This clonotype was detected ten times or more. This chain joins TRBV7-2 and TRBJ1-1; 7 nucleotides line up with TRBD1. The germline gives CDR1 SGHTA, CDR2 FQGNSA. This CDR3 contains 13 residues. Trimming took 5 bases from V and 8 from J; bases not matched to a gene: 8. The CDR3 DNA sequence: TGTGCCAGCAGCCGATTATCGGGACAGGAAGCTTTCTTT. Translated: CASSRLSGQEAFF. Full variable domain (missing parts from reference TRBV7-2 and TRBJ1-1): GAGVSQSPSNKVTEKGKDVELRCDPISGHTALYWYRQSLGQGLEFLIYFQGNSAPDKSGLPSDRFSAERTGGSVSTLTIQRTQQEDSAVYLCASSRLSGQEAFFGQGTRLTVV.

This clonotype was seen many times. The CDR3 DNA reads as TGCAGTGCTAGAGTTAGCGGGAGAAGCGAAGAGACCCAGTACTTC. Translated: CSARVSGRSEETQYF. The chain joins TRBV20-1 to TRBJ2-5, with 9 bases matching TRBD2. Losses at the gene ends were 1 base for V and 3 bases for J; bases not matched to a gene: 6. Germline V lookup: CDR1 DFQATT, CDR2 SNEGSKA (reference sequence). The CDR3 is 15 amino acids.

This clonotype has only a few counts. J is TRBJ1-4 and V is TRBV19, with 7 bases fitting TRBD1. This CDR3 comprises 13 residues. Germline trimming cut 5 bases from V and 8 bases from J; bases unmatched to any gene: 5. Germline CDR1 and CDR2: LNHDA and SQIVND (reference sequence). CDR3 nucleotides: TGTGCCAGTAGTGGCCAGGGGGGAGAAAAACTGTTTTTT. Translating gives CASSGQGGEKLFF.

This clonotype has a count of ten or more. CDR3 bases: TGTGCCTGGAGTGTATGGGGGACTAGCGCCACAGATACGCAGTATTTT. This gives the protein CAWSVWGTSATDTQYF. The rearrangement uses TRBV30 and TRBJ2-3, with 10 nucleotides matching TRBD2. The CDR3 contains 16 residues. Germline values: CDR1 GTSNPN, CDR2 SVGIG (reference sequence). Losses at the gene ends were 0 bases for V and 2 bases for J; bases not matched to a gene: 5.

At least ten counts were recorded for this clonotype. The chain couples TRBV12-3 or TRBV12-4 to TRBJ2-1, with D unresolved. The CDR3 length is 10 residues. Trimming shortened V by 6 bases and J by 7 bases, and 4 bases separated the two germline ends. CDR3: CASSLNEQFF. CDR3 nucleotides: TGTGCCAGCAGCTTAAATGAGCAGTTCTTC.

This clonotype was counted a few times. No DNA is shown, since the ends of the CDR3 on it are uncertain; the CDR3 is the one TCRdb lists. CDR3: CASSFYICSGRWGHQETQYF. The V gene is TRBV11-2, the J gene TRBJ2-5; TRBD1, the table's D call, lacks a check against the DNA. The CDR3 region is 20 residues in length, termini included. Germline assignment: CDR1 SGHAT and CDR2 FQNNGV.

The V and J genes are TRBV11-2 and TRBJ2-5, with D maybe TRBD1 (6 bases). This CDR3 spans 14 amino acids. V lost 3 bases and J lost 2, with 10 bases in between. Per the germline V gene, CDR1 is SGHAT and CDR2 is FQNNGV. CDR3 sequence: CASSFQGMQETQYF. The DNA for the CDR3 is TGTGCCAGCAGCTTCCAGGGGATGCAAGAGACCCAGTACTTC.

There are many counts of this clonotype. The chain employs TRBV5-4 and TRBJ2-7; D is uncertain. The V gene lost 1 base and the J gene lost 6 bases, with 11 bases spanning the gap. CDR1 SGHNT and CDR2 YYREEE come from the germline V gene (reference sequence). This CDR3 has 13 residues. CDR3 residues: CASSLQLGSEQYF. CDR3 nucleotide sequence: TGTGCCAGCAGCTTGCAACTGGGGTCCGAGCAGTACTTC. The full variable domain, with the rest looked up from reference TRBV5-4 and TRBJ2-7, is ETGVTQSPTHLIKTRGQQVTLRCSSQSGHNTVSWYQQALGQGPQFIFQYYREEENGRGNFPPRFSGLQFPNYSSELNVNALELDDSALYLCASSLQLGSEQYFGPGTRLTVT.

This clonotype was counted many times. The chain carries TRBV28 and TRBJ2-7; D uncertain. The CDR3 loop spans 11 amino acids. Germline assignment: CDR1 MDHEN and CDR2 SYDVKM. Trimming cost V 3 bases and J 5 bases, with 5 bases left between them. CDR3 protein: CASSFANEQYF. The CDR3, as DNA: TGTGCCAGCAGTTTTGCGAACGAGCAGTACTTC.